This T cell receptor beta chain was recovered during a study of T-cell memory formation after mild COVID-19. Study-wide points: Day 15 to 85 contracting clones showed balanced CD4/CD8; later expanders leaned CD4+. Mostly located in CM and EM were contracting CD4+ clones, with contracting CD8+ clones located in EMRA. Some responding clones appeared in pre-infection memory, suggesting cross-reactive memory joined.

This clonotype was seen more than once but under ten times. Its specificity is not known. The CDR3 has 13 residues. V lost 4 bases and J 4 bases, leaving 8 bases between the germline ends. From germline, CDR1 is MNHEY and CDR2 SMNVEV (reference sequence). TCRdb independently ran MiXCR on the 5' RACE reads; one entry per CDR3 protein. The sample carries a few hundred thousand distinct CDR3 sequences, around 30% recorded once. The sequence was obtained from an adult woman who had mild COVID-19 (a few samples of this study predate the infection). Cell type and time point are not known. Input material: PBMCs or a T cell subset sorted from them (not recorded which). The chain is built from TRBV27 and TRBJ1-5; no clear D. The CDR3 DNA reads as TGTGCCAGCAGTTACGGCAAAAATCAGCCCCAGCATTTT. Translating it yields CASSYGKNQPQHF.